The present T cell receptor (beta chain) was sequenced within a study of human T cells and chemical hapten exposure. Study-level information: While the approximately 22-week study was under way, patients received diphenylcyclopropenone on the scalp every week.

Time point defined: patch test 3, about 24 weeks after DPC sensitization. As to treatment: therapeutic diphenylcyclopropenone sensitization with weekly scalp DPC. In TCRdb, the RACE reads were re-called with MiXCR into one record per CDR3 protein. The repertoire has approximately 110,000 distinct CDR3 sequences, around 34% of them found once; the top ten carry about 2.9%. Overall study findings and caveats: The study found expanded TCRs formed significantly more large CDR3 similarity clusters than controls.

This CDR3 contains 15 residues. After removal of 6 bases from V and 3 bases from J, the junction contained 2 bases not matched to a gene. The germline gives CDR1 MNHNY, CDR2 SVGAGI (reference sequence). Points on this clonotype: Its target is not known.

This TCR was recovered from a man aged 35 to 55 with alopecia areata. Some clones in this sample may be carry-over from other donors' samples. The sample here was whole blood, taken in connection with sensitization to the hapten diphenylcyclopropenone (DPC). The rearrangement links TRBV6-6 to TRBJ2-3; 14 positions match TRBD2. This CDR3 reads CASRGLAGVTDTQYF. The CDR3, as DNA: TGTGCCAGCAGGGGACTAGCGGGAGTAACAGATACGCAGTATTTT.